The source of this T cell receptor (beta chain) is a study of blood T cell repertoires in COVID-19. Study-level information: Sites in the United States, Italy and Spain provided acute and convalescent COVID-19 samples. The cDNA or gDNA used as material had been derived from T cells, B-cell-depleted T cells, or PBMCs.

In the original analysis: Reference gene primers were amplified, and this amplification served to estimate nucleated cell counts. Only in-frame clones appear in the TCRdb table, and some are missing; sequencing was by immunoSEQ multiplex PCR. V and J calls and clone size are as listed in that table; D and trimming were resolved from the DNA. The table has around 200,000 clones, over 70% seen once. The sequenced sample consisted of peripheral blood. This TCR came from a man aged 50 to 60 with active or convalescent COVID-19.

The DNA of the CDR3 is TGCGCCAGCAGCAAGGGCAGTAGTAGGGACTCAAATGAGCAGTTCTTC. Its translation: CASSKGSSRDSNEQFF. The chain employs TRBV5-1 and TRBJ2-1, with TRBD2 as a possible D gene (6 bases). V was pared by 4 bases and J by 7 bases, with 21 bases between. Germline CDR1 and CDR2: SGHRS and YFSETQ. The CDR3 has 16 amino acids. The whole variable domain, filled in from reference TRBV5-1 and TRBJ2-1, reads KAGVTQTPRYLIKTRGQQVTLSCSPISGHRSVSWYQQTPGQGLQFLFEYFSETQRNKGNFPGRFSGRQFSNSRSEMNVSTLELGDSALYLCASSKGSSRDSNEQFFGPGTRLTVL.